Shown below are 11 T cell receptor beta chains from a single sample sequenced in a study of blood T cell repertoires in COVID-19. The data were produced by immunoSEQ multiplex PCR, yet TCRdb's version contains in-frame clones alone and is incomplete. The sample lists roughly 200,000 clones; around 85% were seen once. Source material: PBMCs or T cells enriched from blood (not recorded which). These TCRs come from a man aged 40-49 years who had recovered from COVID-19.

The chain links TRBV5-1 to TRBJ1-1; 7 nucleotides match TRBD1. Unmatched junction bases numbered 9, after V lost 4 bases and J lost 3 bases. In germline, CDR1 is SGHRS, CDR2 YFSETQ. The CDR3 is made up of 15 amino acids. The chain's CDR3 is CASSTLTGSDTEAFF. The DNA for the CDR3 is TGCGCCAGCAGCACCCTGACAGGGTCGGACACTGAAGCTTTCTTT.

The chain uses TRBV28 and TRBJ2-7; the D gene is possibly TRBD1 (6 bases). Germline V CDR1 and CDR2: MDHEN, SYDVKM. V lost 5 bases and J 6 bases, leaving 14 bases between the germline ends. The CDR3 extends over 13 amino acids. CDR3 residues: CASSVTTGSEQYF. CDR3 DNA: TGTGCCAGCAGTGTCACAACAGGGTCCGAGCAGTACTTC.

The V call is TRBV27, the J call TRBJ2-2; D gene ambiguous. Germline loops: CDR1 MNHEY, CDR2 SMNVEV (reference sequence). CDR3 length: 15 amino acids. V shed 6 bases and J shed 2 bases, with 13 bases lying between them. The CDR3 DNA follows: TGTGCCAGCAGCCTAATGGGCAGCAACACCGGGGAGCTGTTTTTT. Translation: CASSLMGSNTGELFF.

This clone was detected once. The rearrangement uses TRBV7-9 and TRBJ1-1; no clear D. The CDR3 length is 14 residues. Germline-derived CDR1 and CDR2 are SEHNR and FQNEAQ (reference sequence). The V and J ends lost 0 bases and 3 bases respectively, with 8 bases between them. The CDR3: CASSLAAGYTEAFF. CDR3 sequence (DNA): TGTGCCAGCAGCTTAGCTGCGGGATACACTGAAGCTTTCTTT.

The V call is TRBV6-5, the J call TRBJ2-5, with D uncertain. The CDR3 contains 12 residues. Germline CDR1 is MNHEY and CDR2 is SVGAGI. V was shortened by 3 bases and J by 5 bases, with 7 bases between the two germline ends. CDR3 nucleotides: TGTGCCAGCAGTTATGGCTGGGAGACCCAGTACTTC. It is translated as CASSYGWETQYF.

This clone was seen only a few times. The V and J genes are TRBV29-1 and TRBJ2-7, with 7 bases matching TRBD2. Trimming at V came to 4 bases and at J to 2 bases, leaving 5 bases not matched to a gene. The CDR3 is made up of 13 amino acids. CDR1 is SQVTM and CDR2 is ANQGSEA in the germline V gene. CDR3 in amino acids: CSVVGLAAYEQYF. The CDR3 coding sequence is TGCAGCGTTGTCGGGCTAGCGGCCTACGAGCAGTACTTC.

Points on this clone: Mismatch with germline at one junction end may stem from a read error. V and J are TRBV25-1 and TRBJ1-4; D is perhaps TRBD1 (6 bases). The CDR3 totals 17 residues. Per the germline V gene, CDR1 is MGHDK and CDR2 is SYGVNS. The CDR3 coding sequence is TGTGCCGGCAGTGAACACTTACACGGACAGCTTAATGAAAAACTGTTTTTT. Its protein is CAGSEHLHGQLNEKLFF.

The chain links TRBV6-5 to TRBJ1-5, with D possibly TRBD1 on 5 matching bases. This CDR3 has 14 residues. V lost 0 bases, J lost 7 bases, and 10 bases lay in between. CDR1 and CDR2 (germline): MNHEY, SVGAGI. CDR3 amino acids: CASSYSGRDQPQHF. CDR3 in DNA: TGTGCCAGCAGTTACTCAGGGCGGGACCAGCCCCAGCATTTT.

This clone came up once. The chain joins TRBV5-1 to TRBJ2-2; TRBD2 matches at 15 bases. Trimming removed 4 bases from V and 4 bases from J; junction bases left unmatched: 14. CDR3 length equals 20 residues. Germline lookup yields CDR1 SGHRS and CDR2 YFSETQ. The CDR3 sequence is CASSPGLAGGTPRFTGELFF. Written as DNA, the CDR3 is TGCGCCAGCAGCCCCGGACTAGCGGGGGGGACCCCGAGATTCACCGGGGAGCTGTTTTTT.

The rearrangement joins TRBV5-1 to TRBJ1-1, with D uncertain. This CDR3 has 16 amino acids. Germline CDR1 reads SGHRS; CDR2 reads YFSETQ. Trimming stripped 5 bases from V and 1 base from J, with 18 bases between. The CDR3 here is CASSPDLAGSNTEAFF. The CDR3 DNA sequence: TGCGCCAGCAGTCCGGACCTGGCGGGCTCGAACACTGAAGCTTTCTTT.

The CDR3 protein is CASNAGTGVGGPDTQYF. Written as DNA, the CDR3 is TGTGCCAGCAACGCCGGGACAGGGGTCGGCGGCCCAGATACGCAGTATTTT. This chain joins TRBV7-9 and TRBJ2-3; 10 bases are a match to TRBD1. The CDR3 extends over 17 amino acids. V shed 7 bases and J 4 bases; nucleotides not matched to a gene: 14. Germline loops: CDR1 SEHNR, CDR2 FQNEAQ (reference sequence).